This TCR beta chain was obtained from a study of blood T cell repertoires in COVID-19 (TCRdb year 2020). The study in broad terms: Samples covering the acute and convalescent phases of COVID-19 were provided by collaborators in the United States, Italy and Spain. The material from the prospective study consisted of cDNA or gDNA derived from T cells, B-cell-depleted T cells, or PBMCs. The dataset comprised deeply sampled blood TCRbeta repertoires from subjects exposed to, actively infected with, or recovered from COVID-19. A freely available public database, intended as a resource for researchers studying the immune response to SARS-CoV-2, is where the repertoires were released. The samples were drawn from two sources: the first 160 participants of the ongoing ImmuneRACE study, and fewer than 1,500 subjects contributed by 6 global collaborators. A de-identified subject ID, COVID-19 status, age in years and sex were almost always included in the sample metadata. HLA class I and class II types, where available, came from metadata supplied by the sample provider rather than from assay-based typing.

From cysteine to phenylalanine, the CDR3 is 12 amino acids long. The retained sequence is limited to the CDR3, 36 bases, with the frame set at the first base. V sheds 4 bases and J sheds 4 bases, leaving 7 bases between their ends. According to the germline V gene (reference sequence), CDR1 reads MNHEY and CDR2 reads SMNVEV. The immunoSEQ Assay, a bias-controlled multiplex PCR, was used to amplify TCRbeta CDR3 regions from genomic DNA. As for how the authors treated the data: Within the assay, amplification of reference gene primers was used to estimate how many nucleated cells each sample contained. Sequence reads were collapsed and filtered to measure the absolute abundance of every unique TCRbeta CDR3 rearrangement. For each sample, productive Simpson clonality was calculated by taking the square root of Simpson's diversity index across productive rearrangements. The immuneACCESS repertoire file appears here via TCRdb, limited to in-frame rearrangements. These files lack a portion of the clones; in checked studies, under half of the deficit traces to unresolved V genes, and the cause of the others is not known. V, J and clone size are those of that table, while D and trimming were read from the DNA. The sample table records fewer than 200,000 clones; about nine tenths of these occur just once. The ten largest clonotypes hold 9% to 10% of the sample.

Participants in the prospective study were enrolled through a virtual design, were aged roughly 18 to 100 years, and lived in roughly 24 United States geographic areas. To assign participants to cohorts, the prospective study relied on clinical history that participants themselves reported in a screening survey and a study questionnaire. Recovered participants in ImmuneRACE Cohort 3 were defined by two consecutive negative NP/OP PCR tests, clearance by a healthcare professional, or resolution of symptoms. In the prospective study, whole blood, serum and a nasopharyngeal or oropharyngeal swab were collected from each participant by mobile phlebotomists. Additional blood draws and questionnaires over an approximately 2-month period could optionally be provided by prospective study participants. Before DNA extraction, prospective study blood samples were shipped either frozen or at room temperature.

On the study overall, not on this receptor specifically: How much clinical and demographic metadata was included differed by source and by participant, and the metadata was provided uncurated.

On this clone itself: Its antigen target is currently unknown. The sample holds no much larger clone one base away, and base qualities are not on file.

The chain uses TRBV27 and TRBJ1-2; the best D guess is TRBD1, with 5 bases matching. The sample comprised PBMCs or T cells enriched from blood (not recorded which). The TCR comes from a young woman who had recovered from COVID-19. The CDR3 is CASSSGGYGYTF. The DNA is as follows: TGTGCCAGCAGTTCGGGGGGCTATGGCTACACCTTC.